This record looks at one T cell receptor beta chain sequence and its context. This sample is drawn from a study of blood T cell repertoires in COVID-19. In the original workflow: Quantification of nucleated cells was approximated via reference gene primer amplification. Sequenced by immunoSEQ multiplex PCR; TCRdb stores in-frame clones only, minus some. That table supplies the V and J calls and clone size; D and trimming were determined from the DNA. Of about 140,000 clones listed, nearly 80% are singletons. The TCR comes from a woman aged 45-59 years who had recovered from COVID-19. Sequencing was done on a sample of PBMCs or T cells enriched from blood (not recorded which).

CDR3 nucleotides: TGTGCCAGCAGCGAGACTAGCGGGGGCATTAGCTCCTACAATGAGCAGTTCTTC. Its protein is CASSETSGGISSYNEQFF. The V gene is TRBV7-9, the J gene TRBJ2-1; TRBD2 agrees at 12 bases. Germline V gene data show CDR1 as SEHNR and CDR2 as FQNEAQ (reference sequence). V lost 5 bases to trimming and J lost 0 bases; unmatched junction nucleotides: 8. The CDR3 is made up of 18 amino acids. Full variable domain (outside the CDR3, taken from reference TRBV7-9 and TRBJ2-1): DTGVSQNPRHKITKRGQNVTFRCDPISEHNRLYWYRQTLGQGPEFLTYFQNEAQLEKSRLLSDRFSAERPKGSFSTLEIQRTEQGDSAMYLCASSETSGGISSYNEQFFGPGTRLTVL.